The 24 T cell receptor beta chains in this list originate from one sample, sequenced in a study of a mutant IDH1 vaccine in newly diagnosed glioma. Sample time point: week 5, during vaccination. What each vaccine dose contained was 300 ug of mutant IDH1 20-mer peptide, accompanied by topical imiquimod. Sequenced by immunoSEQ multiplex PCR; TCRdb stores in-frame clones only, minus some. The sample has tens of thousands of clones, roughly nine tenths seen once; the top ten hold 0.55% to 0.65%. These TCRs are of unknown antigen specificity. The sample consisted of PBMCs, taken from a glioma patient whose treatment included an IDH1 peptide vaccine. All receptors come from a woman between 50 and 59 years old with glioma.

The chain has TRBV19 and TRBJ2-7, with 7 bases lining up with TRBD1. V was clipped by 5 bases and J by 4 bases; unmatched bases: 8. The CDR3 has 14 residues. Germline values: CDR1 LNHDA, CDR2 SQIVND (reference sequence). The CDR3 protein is CASSSPQGLYEQYF. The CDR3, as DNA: TGTGCCAGTAGTTCCCCACAGGGGTTATACGAGCAGTACTTC.

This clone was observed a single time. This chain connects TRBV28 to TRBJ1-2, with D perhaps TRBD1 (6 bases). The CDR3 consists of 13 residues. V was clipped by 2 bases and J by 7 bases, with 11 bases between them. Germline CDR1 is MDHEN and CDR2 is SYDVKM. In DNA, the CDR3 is TGTGCCAGCAGTTTAAACAGGGAGTGTGGCTACACCTTC. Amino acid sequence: CASSLNRECGYTF.

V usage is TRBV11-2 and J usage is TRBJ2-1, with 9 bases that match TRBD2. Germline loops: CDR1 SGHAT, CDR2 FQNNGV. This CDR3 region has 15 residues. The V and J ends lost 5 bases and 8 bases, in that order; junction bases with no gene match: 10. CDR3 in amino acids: CASSHPWREGDEQFF. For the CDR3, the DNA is TGTGCCAGCAGCCACCCTTGGCGGGAGGGCGATGAGCAGTTCTTC.

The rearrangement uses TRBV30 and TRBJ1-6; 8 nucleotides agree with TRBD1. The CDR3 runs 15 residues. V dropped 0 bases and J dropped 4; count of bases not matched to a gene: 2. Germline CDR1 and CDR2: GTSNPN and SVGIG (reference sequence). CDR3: CAWSVGQGYNSPLHF. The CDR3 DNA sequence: TGTGCCTGGAGTGTCGGACAGGGATATAATTCACCCCTCCACTTT.

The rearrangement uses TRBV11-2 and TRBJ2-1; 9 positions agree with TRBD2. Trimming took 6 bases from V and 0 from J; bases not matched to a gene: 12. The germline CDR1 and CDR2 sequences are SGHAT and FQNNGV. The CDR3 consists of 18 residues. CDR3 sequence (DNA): TGTGCCAGCAGTCTTTCCCGGACTAGCGCCTCCTCCTACAATGAGCAGTTCTTC. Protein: CASSLSRTSASSYNEQFF.

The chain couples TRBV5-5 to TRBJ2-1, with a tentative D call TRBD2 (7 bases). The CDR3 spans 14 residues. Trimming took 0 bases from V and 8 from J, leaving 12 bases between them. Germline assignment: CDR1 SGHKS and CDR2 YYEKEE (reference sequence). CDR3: CASSLAQGGHEQFF. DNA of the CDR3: TGTGCCAGCAGCTTGGCACAGGGAGGGCATGAGCAGTTCTTC.

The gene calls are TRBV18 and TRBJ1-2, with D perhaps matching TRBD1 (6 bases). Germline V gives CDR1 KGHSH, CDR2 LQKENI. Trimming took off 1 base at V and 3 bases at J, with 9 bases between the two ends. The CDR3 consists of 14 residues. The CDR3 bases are TGTGCCAGCTCACCACAGTCAGGGGACTATGGCTACACCTTC. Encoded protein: CASSPQSGDYGYTF.

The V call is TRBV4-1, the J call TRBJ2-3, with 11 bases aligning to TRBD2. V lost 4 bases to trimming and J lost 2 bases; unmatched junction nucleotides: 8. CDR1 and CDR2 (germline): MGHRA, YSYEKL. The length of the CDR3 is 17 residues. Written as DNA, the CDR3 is TGCGCCAGCAGCCCCCTCCCGGGACTAGCGGTCACAGATACGCAGTATTTT. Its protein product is CASSPLPGLAVTDTQYF.

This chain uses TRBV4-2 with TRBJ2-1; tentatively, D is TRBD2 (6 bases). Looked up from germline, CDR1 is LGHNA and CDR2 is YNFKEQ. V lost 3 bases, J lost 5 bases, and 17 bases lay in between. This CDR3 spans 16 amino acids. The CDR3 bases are TGTGCCAGCAGCCAGGGCCCGGGACTCCTCGACAATGAGCAGTTCTTC. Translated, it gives CASSQGPGLLDNEQFF.

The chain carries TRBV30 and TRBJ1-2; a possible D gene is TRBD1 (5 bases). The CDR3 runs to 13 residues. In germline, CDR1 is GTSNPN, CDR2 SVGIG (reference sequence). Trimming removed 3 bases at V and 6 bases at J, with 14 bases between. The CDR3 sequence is CAWSRGRGDGYTF. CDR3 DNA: TGTGCCTGGAGCCGTGGACGGGGGGATGGCTACACCTTC. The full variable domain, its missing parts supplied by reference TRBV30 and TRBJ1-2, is SQTIHQWPATLVQPVGSPLSLECTVEGTSNPNLYWYRQAAGRGLQLLFYSVGIGQISSEVPQNLSASRPQDRQFILSSKKLLLSDSGFYLCAWSRGRGDGYTFGSGTRLTVV.

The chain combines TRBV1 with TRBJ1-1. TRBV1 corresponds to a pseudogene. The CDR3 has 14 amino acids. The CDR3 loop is CTSSQDTGNTEAFF. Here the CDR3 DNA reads TGCACCAGCAGCCAAGATACCGGGAACACTGAAGCTTTCTTT.

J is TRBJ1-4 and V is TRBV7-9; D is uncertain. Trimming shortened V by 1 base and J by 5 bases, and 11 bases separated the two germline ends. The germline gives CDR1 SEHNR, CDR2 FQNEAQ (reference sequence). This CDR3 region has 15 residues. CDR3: CASSLGRSANEKLFF. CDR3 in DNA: TGTGCCAGCAGCTTAGGACGTAGCGCCAATGAAAAACTGTTTTTT. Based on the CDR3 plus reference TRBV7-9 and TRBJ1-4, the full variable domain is DTGVSQNPRHKITKRGQNVTFRCDPISEHNRLYWYRQTLGQGPEFLTYFQNEAQLEKSRLLSDRFSAERPKGSFSTLEIQRTEQGDSAMYLCASSLGRSANEKLFFGSGTQLSVL.

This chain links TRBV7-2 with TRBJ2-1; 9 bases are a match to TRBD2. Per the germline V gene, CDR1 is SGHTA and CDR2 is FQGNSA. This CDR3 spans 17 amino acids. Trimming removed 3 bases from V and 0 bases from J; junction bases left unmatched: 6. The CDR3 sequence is CASSFSGRGSSYNEQFF. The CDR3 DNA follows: TGTGCCAGCAGCTTTAGCGGGAGAGGGAGCTCCTACAATGAGCAGTTCTTC.

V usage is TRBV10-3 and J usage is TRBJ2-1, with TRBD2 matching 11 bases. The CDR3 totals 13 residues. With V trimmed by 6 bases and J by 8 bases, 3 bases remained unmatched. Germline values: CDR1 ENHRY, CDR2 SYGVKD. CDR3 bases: TGTGCCATCAGGCCGGGACTAGCGGATGAGCAGTTCTTC. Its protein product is CAIRPGLADEQFF.

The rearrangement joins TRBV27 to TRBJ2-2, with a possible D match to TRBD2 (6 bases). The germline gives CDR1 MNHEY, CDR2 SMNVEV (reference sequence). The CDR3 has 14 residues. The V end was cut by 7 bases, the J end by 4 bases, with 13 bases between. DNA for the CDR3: TGTGCCAGCACGGAACGGGGAGGCACCGGGGAGCTGTTTTTT. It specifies CASTERGGTGELFF.

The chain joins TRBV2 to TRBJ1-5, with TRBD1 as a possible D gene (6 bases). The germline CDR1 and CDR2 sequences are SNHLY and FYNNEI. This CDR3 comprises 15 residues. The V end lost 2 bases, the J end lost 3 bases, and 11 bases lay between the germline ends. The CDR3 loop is CASSEQGSYNQPQHF. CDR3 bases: TGTGCCAGCAGTGAACAGGGGTCGTACAATCAGCCCCAGCATTTT.

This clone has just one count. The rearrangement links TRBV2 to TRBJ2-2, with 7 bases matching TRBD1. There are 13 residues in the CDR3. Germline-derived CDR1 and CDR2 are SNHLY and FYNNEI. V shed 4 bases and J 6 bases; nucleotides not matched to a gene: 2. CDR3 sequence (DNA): TGTGCCAGCAGTGCTCAGGGGGCCGGGGAGCTGTTTTTT. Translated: CASSAQGAGELFF.

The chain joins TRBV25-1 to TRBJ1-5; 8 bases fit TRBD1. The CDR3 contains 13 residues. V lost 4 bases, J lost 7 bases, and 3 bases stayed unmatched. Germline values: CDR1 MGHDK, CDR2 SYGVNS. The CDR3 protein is CASSAGGAQPQHF. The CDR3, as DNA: TGTGCCAGCAGTGCAGGGGGCGCCCAGCCCCAGCATTTT. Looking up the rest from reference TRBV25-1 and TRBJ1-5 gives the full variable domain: EADIYQTPRYLVIGTGKKITLECSQTMGHDKMYWYQQDPGMELHLIHYSYGVNSTEKGDLSSESTVSRIRTEHFPLTLESARPSHTSQYLCASSAGGAQPQHFGDGTRLSIL.

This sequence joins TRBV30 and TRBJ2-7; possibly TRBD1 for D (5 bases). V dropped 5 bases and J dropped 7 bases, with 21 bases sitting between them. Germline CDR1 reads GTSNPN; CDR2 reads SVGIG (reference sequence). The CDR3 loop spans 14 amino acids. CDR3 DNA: TGTGCCTGGGAAAGGACCCCCGGCAGGGTGGAGCAGTACTTC. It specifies CAWERTPGRVEQYF.

The CDR3 nucleotides read TGTGCCAGCAGCGTAGGTCCCCGACAGGAGGTGGGCTACACCTTC. Translating gives CASSVGPRQEVGYTF. J is TRBJ1-2 and V is TRBV9; TRBD1 is a possible D gene (6 bases). The CDR3 spans 15 residues. Germline lookup yields CDR1 SGDLS and CDR2 YYNGEE. V lost 0 bases to trimming and J lost 8 bases, with 17 bases between them.

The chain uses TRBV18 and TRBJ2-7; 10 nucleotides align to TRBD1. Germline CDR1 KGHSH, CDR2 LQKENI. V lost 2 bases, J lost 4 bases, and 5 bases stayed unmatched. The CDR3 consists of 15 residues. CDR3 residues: CASSPGDRGGYEQYF. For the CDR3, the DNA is TGTGCCAGCTCACCAGGGGACAGGGGCGGGTACGAGCAGTACTTC.

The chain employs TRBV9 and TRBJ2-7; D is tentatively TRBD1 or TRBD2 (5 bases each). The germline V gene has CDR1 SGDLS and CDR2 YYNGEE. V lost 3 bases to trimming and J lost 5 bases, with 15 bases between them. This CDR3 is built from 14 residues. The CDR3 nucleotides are TGTGCCAGCAGCGAAGCCGGGACGTGGCACGAGCAGTACTTC. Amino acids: CASSEAGTWHEQYF.

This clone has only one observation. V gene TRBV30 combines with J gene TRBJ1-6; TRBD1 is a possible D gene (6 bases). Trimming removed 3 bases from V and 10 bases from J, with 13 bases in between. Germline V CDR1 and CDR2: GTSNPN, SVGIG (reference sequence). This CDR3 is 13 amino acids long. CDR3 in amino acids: CAWRNRVLSPLHF. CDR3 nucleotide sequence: TGTGCCTGGAGGAACAGGGTATTGTCACCCCTCCACTTT.

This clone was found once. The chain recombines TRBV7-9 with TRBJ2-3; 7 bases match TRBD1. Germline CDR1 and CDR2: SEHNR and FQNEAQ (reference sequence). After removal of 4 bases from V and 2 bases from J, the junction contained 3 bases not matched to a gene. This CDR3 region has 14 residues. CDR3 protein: CASSWDSSTDTQYF. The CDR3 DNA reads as TGTGCCAGCAGCTGGGACAGCTCCACAGATACGCAGTATTTT.